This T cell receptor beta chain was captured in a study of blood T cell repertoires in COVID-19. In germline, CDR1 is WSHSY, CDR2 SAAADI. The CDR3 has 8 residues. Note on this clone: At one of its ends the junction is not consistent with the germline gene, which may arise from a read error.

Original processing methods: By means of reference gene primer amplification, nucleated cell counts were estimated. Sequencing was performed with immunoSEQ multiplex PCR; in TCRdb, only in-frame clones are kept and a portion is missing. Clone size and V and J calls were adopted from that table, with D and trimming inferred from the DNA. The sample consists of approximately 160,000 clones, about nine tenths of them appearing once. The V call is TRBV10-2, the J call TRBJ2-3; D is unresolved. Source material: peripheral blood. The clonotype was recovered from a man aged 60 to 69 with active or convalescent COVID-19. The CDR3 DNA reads TGCGCCAGCAGCCGCGCGAATTTT. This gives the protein CASSRANF.